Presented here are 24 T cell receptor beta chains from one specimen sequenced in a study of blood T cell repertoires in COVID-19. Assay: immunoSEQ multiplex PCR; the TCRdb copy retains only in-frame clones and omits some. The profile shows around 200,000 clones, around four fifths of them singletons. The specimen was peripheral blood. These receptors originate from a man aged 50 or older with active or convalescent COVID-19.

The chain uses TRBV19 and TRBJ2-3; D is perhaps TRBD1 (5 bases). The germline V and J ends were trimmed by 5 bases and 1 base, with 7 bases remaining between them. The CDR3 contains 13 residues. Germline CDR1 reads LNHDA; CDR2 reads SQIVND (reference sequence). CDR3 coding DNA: TGTGCCAGTAGTTCGACAGGCACAGATACGCAGTATTTT. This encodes CASSSTGTDTQYF.

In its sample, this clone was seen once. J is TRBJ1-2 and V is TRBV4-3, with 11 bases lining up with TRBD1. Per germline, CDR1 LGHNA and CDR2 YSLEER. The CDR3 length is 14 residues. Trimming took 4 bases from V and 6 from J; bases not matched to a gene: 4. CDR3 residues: CASSPEDRGHGYTF. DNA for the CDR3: TGCGCCAGCAGCCCCGAGGACAGGGGGCATGGCTACACCTTC.

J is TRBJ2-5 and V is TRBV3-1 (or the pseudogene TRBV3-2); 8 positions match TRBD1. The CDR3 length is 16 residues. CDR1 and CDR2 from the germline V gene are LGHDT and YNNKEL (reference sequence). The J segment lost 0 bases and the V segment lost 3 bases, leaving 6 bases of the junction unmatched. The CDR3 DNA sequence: TGTGCCAGCAGCCACCGGGACAGGCGGAACCAAGAGACCCAGTACTTC. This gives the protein CASSHRDRRNQETQYF.

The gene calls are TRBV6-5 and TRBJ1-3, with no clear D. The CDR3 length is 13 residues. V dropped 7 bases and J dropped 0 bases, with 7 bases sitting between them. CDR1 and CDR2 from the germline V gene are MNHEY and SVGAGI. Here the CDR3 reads CASNSYSGNTIYF. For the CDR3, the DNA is TGTGCCAGCAACAGCTACTCTGGAAACACCATATATTTT.

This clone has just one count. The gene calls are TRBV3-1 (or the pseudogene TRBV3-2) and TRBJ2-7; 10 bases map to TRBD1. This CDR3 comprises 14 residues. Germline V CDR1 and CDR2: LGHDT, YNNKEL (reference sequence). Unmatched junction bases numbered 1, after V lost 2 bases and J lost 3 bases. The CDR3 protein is CASSQRDRGYEQYF. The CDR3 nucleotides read TGTGCCAGCAGCCAACGGGACAGGGGCTACGAGCAGTACTTC.

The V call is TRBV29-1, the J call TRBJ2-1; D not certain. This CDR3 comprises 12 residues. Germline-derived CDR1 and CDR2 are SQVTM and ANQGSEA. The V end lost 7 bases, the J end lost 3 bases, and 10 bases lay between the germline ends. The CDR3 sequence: CSATTNYNEQFF. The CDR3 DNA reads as TGCAGCGCTACGACAAACTACAATGAGCAGTTCTTC.

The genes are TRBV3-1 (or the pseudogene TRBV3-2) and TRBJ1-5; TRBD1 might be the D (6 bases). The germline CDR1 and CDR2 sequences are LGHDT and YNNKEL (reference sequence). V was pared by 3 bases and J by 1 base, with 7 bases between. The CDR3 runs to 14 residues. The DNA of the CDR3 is TGTGCCAGCAGCCACAGGGGCAGCAATCAGCCCCAGCATTTT. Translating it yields CASSHRGSNQPQHF.

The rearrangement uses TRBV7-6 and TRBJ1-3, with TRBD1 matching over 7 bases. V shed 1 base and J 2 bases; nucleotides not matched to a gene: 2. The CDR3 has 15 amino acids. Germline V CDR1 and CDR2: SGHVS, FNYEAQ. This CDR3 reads CASSLGGTAGNTIYF. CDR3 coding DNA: TGTGCCAGCAGCTTAGGAGGGACAGCTGGAAACACCATATATTTT.

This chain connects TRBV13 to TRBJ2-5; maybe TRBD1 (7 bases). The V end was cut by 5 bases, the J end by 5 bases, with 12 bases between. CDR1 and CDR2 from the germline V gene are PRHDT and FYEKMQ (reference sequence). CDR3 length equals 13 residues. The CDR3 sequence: CASSPTGRETQYF. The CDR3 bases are TGTGCCAGCAGCCCGACAGGGAGGGAGACCCAGTACTTC.

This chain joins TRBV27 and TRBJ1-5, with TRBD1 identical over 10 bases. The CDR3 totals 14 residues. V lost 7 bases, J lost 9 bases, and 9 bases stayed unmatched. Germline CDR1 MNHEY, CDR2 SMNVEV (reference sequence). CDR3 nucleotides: TGTGCCAGCAAGACAGGGGGCTTAGGGGGGCCCCAGCATTTT. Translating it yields CASKTGGLGGPQHF.

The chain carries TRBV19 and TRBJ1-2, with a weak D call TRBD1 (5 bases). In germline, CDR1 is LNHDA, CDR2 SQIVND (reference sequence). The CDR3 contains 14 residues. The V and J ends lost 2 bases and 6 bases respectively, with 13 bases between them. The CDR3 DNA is TGTGCCAGTAGTATAAGTTTCGGCAGGGATGGCTACACCTTC. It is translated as CASSISFGRDGYTF. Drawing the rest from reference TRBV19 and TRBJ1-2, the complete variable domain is DGGITQSPKYLFRKEGQNVTLSCEQNLNHDAMYWYRQDPGQGLRLIYYSQIVNDFQKGDIAEGYSVSREKKESFPLTVTSAQKNPTAFYLCASSISFGRDGYTFGSGTRLTVV.

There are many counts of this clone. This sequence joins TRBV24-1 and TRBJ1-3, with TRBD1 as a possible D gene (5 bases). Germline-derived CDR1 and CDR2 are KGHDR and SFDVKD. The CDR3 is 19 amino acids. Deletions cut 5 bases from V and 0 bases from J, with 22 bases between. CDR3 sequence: CATSAPLGGDFDSGNTIYF. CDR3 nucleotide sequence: TGTGCCACCAGTGCTCCTCTGGGGGGGGATTTTGACTCTGGAAACACCATATATTTT.

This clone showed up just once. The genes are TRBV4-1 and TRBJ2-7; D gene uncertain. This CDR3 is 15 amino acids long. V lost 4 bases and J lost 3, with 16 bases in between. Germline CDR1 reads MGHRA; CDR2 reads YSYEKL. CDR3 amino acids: CASSRLPRLDYEQYF. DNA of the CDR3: TGCGCCAGCAGCCGATTGCCCCGCCTAGACTACGAGCAGTACTTC.

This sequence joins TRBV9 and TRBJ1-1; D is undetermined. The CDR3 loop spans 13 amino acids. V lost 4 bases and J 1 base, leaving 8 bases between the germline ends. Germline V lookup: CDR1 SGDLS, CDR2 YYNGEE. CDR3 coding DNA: TGTGCCAGCAGCTTTCTCAGGAACACTGAAGCTTTCTTT. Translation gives CASSFLRNTEAFF.

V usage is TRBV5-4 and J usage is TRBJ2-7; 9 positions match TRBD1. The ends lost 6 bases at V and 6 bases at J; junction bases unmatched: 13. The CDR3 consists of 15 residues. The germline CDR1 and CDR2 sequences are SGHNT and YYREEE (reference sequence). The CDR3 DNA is TGTGCCAGCACCGGGACAGGGAGCCCCTCTACCGAGCAGTACTTC. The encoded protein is CASTGTGSPSTEQYF. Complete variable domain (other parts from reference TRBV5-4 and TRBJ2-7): ETGVTQSPTHLIKTRGQQVTLRCSSQSGHNTVSWYQQALGQGPQFIFQYYREEENGRGNFPPRFSGLQFPNYSSELNVNALELDDSALYLCASTGTGSPSTEQYFGPGTRLTVT.

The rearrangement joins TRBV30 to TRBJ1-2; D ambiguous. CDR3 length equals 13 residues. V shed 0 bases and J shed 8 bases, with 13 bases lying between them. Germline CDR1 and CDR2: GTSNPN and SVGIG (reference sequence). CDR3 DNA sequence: TGTGCCTGGAGTGTCCCCCCCTTTAGAGGCTACACCTTC. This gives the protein CAWSVPPFRGYTF.

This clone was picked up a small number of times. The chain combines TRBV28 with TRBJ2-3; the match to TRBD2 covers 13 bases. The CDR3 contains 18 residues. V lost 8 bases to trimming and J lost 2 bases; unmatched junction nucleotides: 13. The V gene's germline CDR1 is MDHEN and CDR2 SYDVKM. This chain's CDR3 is CASVNLLAGGPVTDTQYF. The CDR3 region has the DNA TGTGCCAGCGTTAACTTACTAGCGGGAGGGCCAGTCACAGATACGCAGTATTTT. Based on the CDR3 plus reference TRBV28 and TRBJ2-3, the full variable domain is DVKVTQSSRYLVKRTGEKVFLECVQDMDHENMFWYRQDPGLGLRLIYFSYDVKMKEKGDIPEGYSVSREKKERFSLILESASTNQTSMYLCASVNLLAGGPVTDTQYFGPGTRLTVL.

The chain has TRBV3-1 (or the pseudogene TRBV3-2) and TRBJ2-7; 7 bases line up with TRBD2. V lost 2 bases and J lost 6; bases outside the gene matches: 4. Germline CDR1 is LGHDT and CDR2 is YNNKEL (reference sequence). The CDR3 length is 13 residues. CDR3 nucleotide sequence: TGTGCCAGCAGCCAATCGGGACTACCCGAGCAGTACTTC. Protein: CASSQSGLPEQYF.

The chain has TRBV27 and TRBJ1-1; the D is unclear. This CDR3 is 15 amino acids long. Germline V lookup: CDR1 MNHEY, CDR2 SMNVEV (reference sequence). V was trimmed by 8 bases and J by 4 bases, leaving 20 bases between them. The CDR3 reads CASQRPGNSPTEAFF. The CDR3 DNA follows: TGTGCCAGCCAAAGACCGGGAAATAGCCCCACTGAAGCTTTCTTT.

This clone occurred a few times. DNA for the CDR3: TGTGCCAGCAGCTTAGTGAGACTAGCGGGAGGAGCTTACGAGCAGTACTTC. It translates to CASSLVRLAGGAYEQYF. The rearrangement uses TRBV11-2 and TRBJ2-7; 13 bases are a match to TRBD2. Germline V gene sequence: CDR1 SGHAT, CDR2 FQNNGV. After removal of 1 base from V and 4 bases from J, the junction contained 7 bases not matched to a gene. This CDR3 spans 17 amino acids.

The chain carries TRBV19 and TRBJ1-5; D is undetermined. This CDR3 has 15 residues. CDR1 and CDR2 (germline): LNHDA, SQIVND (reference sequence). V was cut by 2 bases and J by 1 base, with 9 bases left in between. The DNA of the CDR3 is TGTGCCAGTAGTATAATACCGGGAAGCAATCAGCCCCAGCATTTT. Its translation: CASSIIPGSNQPQHF.

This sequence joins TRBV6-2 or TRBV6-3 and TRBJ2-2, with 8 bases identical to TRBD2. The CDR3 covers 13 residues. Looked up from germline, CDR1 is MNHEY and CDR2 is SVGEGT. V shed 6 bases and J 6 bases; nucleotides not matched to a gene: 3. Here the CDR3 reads CASSIGRAGELFF. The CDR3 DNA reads TGTGCCAGCAGCATCGGGAGGGCCGGGGAGCTGTTTTTT.

The CDR3 spells CASSWDRNQPQHF. Here the CDR3 DNA reads TGTGCCAGCAGTTGGGACAGGAATCAGCCCCAGCATTTT. V usage is TRBV14 and J usage is TRBJ1-5; 8 bases fit TRBD1. The CDR3 has 13 amino acids. V was clipped by 6 bases and J by 4 bases; unmatched bases: 2. Germline V gene lookup returns CDR1 SGHDN and CDR2 FVKESK.

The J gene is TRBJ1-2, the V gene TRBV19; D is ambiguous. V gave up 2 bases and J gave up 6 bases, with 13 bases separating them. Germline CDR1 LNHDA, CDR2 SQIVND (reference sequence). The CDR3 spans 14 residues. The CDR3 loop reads CASSINGVANGYTF. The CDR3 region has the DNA TGTGCCAGTAGTATAAACGGGGTTGCGAATGGCTACACCTTC. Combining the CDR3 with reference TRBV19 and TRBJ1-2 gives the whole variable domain DGGITQSPKYLFRKEGQNVTLSCEQNLNHDAMYWYRQDPGQGLRLIYYSQIVNDFQKGDIAEGYSVSREKKESFPLTVTSAQKNPTAFYLCASSINGVANGYTFGSGTRLTVV.